The next 15 T cell receptor beta chains were all read from a single sample in a study of T cells expressing NK-cell markers. TCRdb re-called the 5' RACE reads and gives one entry per CDR3 protein, without DNA. The sample holds some 150,000 distinct CDR3 sequences. Sequencing was carried out using blood T cells: a sorted CD56 or NKG2C T cell subset, CD4+ or CD8+ T cells, or bulk PBMC T cells (not recorded which). These receptor sequences come from a woman between 45 and 60 years old in good health.

The chain joins TRBV10-3 to TRBJ2-1; no DNA is available, so the TRBD2 call from TCRdb remains unchecked. CDR3 length: 17 residues. Germline assignment: CDR1 ENHRY and CDR2 SYGVKD. CDR3 protein: CAITFGAGPSLRNEQFF.

The chain links TRBV13 to TRBJ2-1; lacking DNA, the TRBD2 call made by TCRdb goes unchecked. The length of the CDR3 is 18 residues. Germline CDR1 is PRHDT and CDR2 is FYEKMQ (reference sequence). CDR3 sequence reads: CASSLVGSSGSFRDEQFF.

The chain recombines TRBV20-1 with TRBJ2-1; TCRdb calls TRBD1, which cannot be checked without DNA. The CDR3 loop spans 15 amino acids. The germline V gene has CDR1 DFQATT and CDR2 SNEGSKA (reference sequence). CDR3 residues: CSARGLQGGYNEQFF.

The rearrangement joins TRBV6-5 to TRBJ2-1; TCRdb's D gene call, TRBD1, goes unchecked for lack of DNA. The CDR3 contains 17 residues. CDR1 is MNHEY and CDR2 is SVGAGI in the germline V gene. The CDR3 loop is CASSYVLNVGTYNEQFF.

The chain uses TRBV2 and TRBJ1-1. The CDR3 is 14 residues long. Germline V CDR1 and CDR2: SNHLY, FYNNEI. The CDR3 is CASSDPRKNTEAFF.

V usage is TRBV27 and J usage is TRBJ2-1. The CDR3 totals 15 residues. Germline V gives CDR1 MNHEY, CDR2 SMNVEV (reference sequence). The CDR3 loop is CASRVDGSSYNEQFF.

V gene TRBV20-1 combines with J gene TRBJ2-1; TCRdb outputs TRBD2, but without DNA this stays unchecked. CDR3 size: 17 residues. The germline gives CDR1 DFQATT, CDR2 SNEGSKA (reference sequence). The CDR3 protein is CSASRSGTHTSYNEQFF.

The genes are TRBV10-2 and TRBJ2-7; TCRdb lists TRBD1, though no DNA is available to test this call. The CDR3 runs 15 residues. Germline V gene sequence: CDR1 WSHSY, CDR2 SAAADI. The chain's CDR3 is CASSEGTGLSYEQYF.

The chain uses TRBV4-1 and TRBJ2-2. There are 15 residues in the CDR3. Germline loops: CDR1 MGHRA, CDR2 YSYEKL. This CDR3 reads CASSQERSGSGELFF.

This chain uses TRBV3-1 with TRBJ2-1. The CDR3 spans 13 residues. Germline lookup yields CDR1 LGHDT and CDR2 YNNKEL (reference sequence). The CDR3 protein is CASSLQTYNEQFF.

This chain connects TRBV19 to TRBJ2-7. This CDR3 region has 13 residues. CDR1 is LNHDA, CDR2 SQIVND, per germline (reference sequence). This CDR3 reads CASSMFFTYEQYF.

This chain links TRBV20-1 with TRBJ1-4; lacking DNA, the TRBD1 call made by TCRdb goes unchecked. CDR1 is DFQATT, CDR2 SNEGSKA, per germline (reference sequence). The CDR3 extends over 18 amino acids. The CDR3 sequence: CSARDWTGGQRGKEKLFF.

The chain links TRBV6-5 to TRBJ2-1. This CDR3 is 11 amino acids long. CDR1 is MNHEY and CDR2 is SVGAGI in the germline V gene. The CDR3 spells CASSSLAEQFF.

The gene calls are TRBV15 and TRBJ2-1; the TCRdb D gene call, TRBD2, has no DNA to confirm it. This CDR3 has 16 amino acids. Germline V gene data show CDR1 as LNHNV and CDR2 as YYDKDF (reference sequence). CDR3 protein: CATSRDRDSSWDEQFF. The variable domain in full, completed from reference TRBV15 and TRBJ2-1, reads DAMVIQNPRYQVTQFGKPVTLSCSQTLNHNVMYWYQQKSSQAPKLLFHYYDKDFNNEADTPDNFQSRRPNTSFCFLDIRSPGLGDTAMYLCATSRDRDSSWDEQFFGPGTRLTVL.

The CDR3: CASSGLQGLDQETQYF. This sequence joins TRBV14 and TRBJ2-5; the D call from TCRdb, TRBD1, cannot be confirmed without DNA. Germline V lookup: CDR1 SGHDN, CDR2 FVKESK. The CDR3 has 16 amino acids.